The entry that follows covers one T cell receptor (beta chain) sequence. This clonotype was detected many times. Its recognized antigen is unknown. No qualities accompany the bases; no much larger clone lies one base away. Library preparation used 5' RACE. For sequencing, a NextSeq 500 was employed. The TCR library protocol attached a unique molecular identifier to each TCR cDNA molecule to allow correction of PCR and sequencing errors. The authors' pipeline ran thus. TCR identification, UMI-based error correction and CDR3 extraction were performed with Decombinator tools. TCRs above a frequency of 2 per 1,000, corresponding to the top 1% of the tumor frequency distribution, were defined as expanded. Expanded tumor TCRs statistically deemed absent (corrected P<0.05) from at least one tumor region were classed as regional, and all other expanded tumor TCRs were classed as ubiquitous. Renyi diversity was computed with the R vegan package after each repertoire had been subsampled 100 times to 5,000 TCRs. CDR3 similarity networks were built from amino acid triplet string-kernel similarity, connecting CDR3s with pairwise similarity above 0.82. Clones were called with MiXCR by TCRdb after fastp trimmed the public reads at Q25, and only in-frame beta chains were retained. When rows share a CDR3 protein, they turn into one entry using the most common DNA and genes. The V and J calls shown here were made by TCRdb, not taken from the authors' results. The sample table contains about 5,600 distinct CDR3 sequences; only one count was recorded for 7.5% to 9% of them. Around 27% of the sample lies in the top ten.

The CDR3 runs 14 residues from the cysteine to the phenylalanine. CDR3 DNA only is kept here, 42 bases in frame from base 1. The V end loses 2 bases and the J end loses 4 bases, and a stretch of 11 bases separates them. For CDR1 and CDR2, the germline V gene lists MDHEN and SYDVKM. The data were obtained in a study of spatial heterogeneity in lung cancer (dated by TCRdb to between 2018 and 2021). Regarding the complete study: Beta-chain transcripts were consistently detected in greater numbers than alpha-chain transcripts, which likely reflects a higher abundance of beta-chain transcripts. In tumor regions, TCR transcript counts showed a strong correlation with a T cell transcriptional module score from matched bulk RNA-seq. In the raw uncorrected reads, each unique combination of TCR and UMI appeared on average more than ten times. In non-small cell lung cancer, the study quantitatively compared TCR alpha and beta repertoires across several tumor regions, matched nontumor lung, and blood. TCR repertoire features were related to nonsynonymous mutation counts determined by whole-exome sequencing of tumor tissue. At surgery, hundreds of tumor regions, 61 to 75 matched nontumor lung samples and 56 PBMC samples were TCR-sequenced for both alpha and beta chains. General study outcomes and caveats: The count of ubiquitous expanded TCRs correlated with the count of ubiquitous nonsynonymous mutations, and the count of regional expanded TCRs correlated with the count of regional nonsynonymous mutations. The tumor nonsynonymous mutation count correlated with the number of expanded alpha and beta TCRs within the tumor. TCR-seq coverage of tumor T cells was estimated to be only roughly 7% for alpha chains and 13% to 15% for beta chains. Confirming at a functional level the hypothesis that regional TCRs recognize regional mutations was considered to require additional single-cell paired TCR alpha and beta sequencing.

What this sample's time point label stands for: sample taken at primary tumor resection. Samples were obtained from approximately 70 patients with early-stage, untreated non-small cell lung cancer from the lung TRACERx cohort. TCR sequencing used whole RNA extracted from tumor and nontumor lung tissue, or from cryopreserved PBMC samples, without cell sorting. A patient was chosen for TCR sequencing only when enough RNA was available from at least two tumor regions. Before being selected, tumor and adjacent nontumor lung specimens were reviewed by a lung pathologist. The sequence joins TRBV28 to TRBJ1-2, with no D gene named confidently. This sample comprised lung tumor tissue, obtained at surgery. This clonotype was sampled from a female donor with early-stage non-small cell lung cancer. The nucleotide sequence is given as TGTGCCAGCAGTTTAGAGGGAGGAGTCTATGGCTACACCTTC. This translates into CASSLEGGVYGYTF.